These 25 T cell receptor beta chains were all obtained from the same sample, sequenced in a study of Graves' ophthalmopathy and Graves' hyperthyroidism. Amplification of TCR beta CDR3 regions used RNA transcripts. First-round RT-PCR used HTBI primers; second-round multiplex PCR followed. A single record per CDR3 protein comes from TCRdb applying MiXCR to the multiplex PCR reads. The table lists about 1.1 million distinct CDR3 sequences, about two fifths of them singletons. Source material: peripheral blood or thyroid tissue (not recorded which). The origin of the receptors is an adult man with Graves' hyperthyroidism.

At least ten counts were recorded for this clonotype. The V gene is TRBV25-1, the J gene TRBJ1-1; possible D gene TRBD1, 6 bases. The V end was cut by 6 bases, the J end by 4 bases, with 18 bases between. This CDR3 contains 15 residues. CDR1 and CDR2 (germline): MGHDK, SYGVNS. The CDR3 here is CASRPFGGAFTEAFF. The CDR3 DNA is TGTGCCAGCAGGCCCTTTGGGGGGGCCTTCACTGAAGCTTTCTTT.

Comments on this clonotype: A read error may explain this, as a much larger clone is one base away. The conserved closing phenylalanine or tryptophan is absent in this CDR3, likely reflecting a read error. This rearrangement joins TRBV7-9 to TRBJ2-7; D possibly corresponds to TRBD1 (6 bases). V lost 4 bases and J lost 2, with 9 bases in between. CDR1 is SEHNR and CDR2 is FQNEAQ in the germline V gene (reference sequence). CDR3 length: 13 amino acids. CDR3 DNA sequence: TGTGCCAGCAGCTCGTGGACAGCCTACGAGCAGTACTCC. Translation: CASSSWTAYEQYS.

The chain employs TRBV10-3 and TRBJ2-7; 7 bases align to TRBD2. Germline V gene sequence: CDR1 ENHRY, CDR2 SYGVKD. Trimming removed 6 bases from V and 1 base from J; junction bases left unmatched: 3. CDR3 length: 13 amino acids. The CDR3 is CAIRAGSSYEQYF. The CDR3 DNA reads as TGTGCCATCAGAGCGGGGAGTTCCTACGAGCAGTACTTC.

This chain connects TRBV20-1 to TRBJ2-2; a weak D match, TRBD2 (5 bases). CDR3 length: 13 residues. The germline gives CDR1 DFQATT, CDR2 SNEGSKA (reference sequence). V was pared by 3 bases and J by 8 bases, with 13 bases between. In DNA form, the CDR3 reads TGCAGTGCTAGGAGCCTAGCCGGTGGGGAGCTGTTTTTT. Its translation is CSARSLAGGELFF.

Of note for this clonotype: This could be a read error, since a much larger clone is one nucleotide away. The J gene is TRBJ1-5, the V gene TRBV7-9; no clear D gene. The germline V and J ends were trimmed by 8 bases and 5 bases, with 13 bases remaining between them. Germline CDR1 is SEHNR and CDR2 is FQNEAQ (reference sequence). The CDR3 contains 13 residues. CDR3 amino acids: CASSSALDQPQHF. For the CDR3, the DNA is TGTGCCAGCTCGTCCGCTTTAGATCAGCCCCAGCATTTT.

Many counts were recorded for this clonotype. This chain uses TRBV29-1 with TRBJ2-5; 8 nucleotides line up with TRBD1. Germline assignment: CDR1 SQVTM and CDR2 ANQGSEA. The CDR3 is made up of 12 amino acids. With V trimmed by 7 bases and J by 3 bases, 4 bases remained unmatched. Here the CDR3 DNA reads TGCAGCGACAGGGGGAGGAAAGAGACCCAGTACTTC. Translating it yields CSDRGRKETQYF.

This clonotype was recorded many times. The chain is built from TRBV20-1 and TRBJ2-2; D is uncertain. The CDR3 is 14 residues long. Per the germline V gene, CDR1 is DFQATT and CDR2 is SNEGSKA (reference sequence). Trimming stripped 0 bases from V and 2 bases from J, with 7 bases between. CDR3 bases: TGCAGTGCTAGAGATCATCCTAACACCGGGGAGCTGTTTTTT. Translation: CSARDHPNTGELFF.

In this sample, this clonotype turned up many times. The genes are TRBV12-3 or TRBV12-4 and TRBJ1-6; TRBD1 is a possible D gene (5 bases). This CDR3 has 14 amino acids. Trimming shortened V by 2 bases and J by 12 bases, and 14 bases separated the two germline ends. The CDR3 DNA is TGTGCCAGCAGTTTAAGACCGCCCGGGGGACCCCTCCACTTT. The encoded protein is CASSLRPPGGPLHF.

In regard to this clonotype: A read error may account for a junction end that differs from germline. The rearrangement uses TRBV7-6 and TRBJ2-7, with D perhaps TRBD1 or TRBD2 (5 bases each). CDR3 length equals 13 residues. Germline CDR1 SGHVS, CDR2 FNYEAQ. CDR3 sequence reads: CASEGRSSYKQYF. The CDR3 DNA reads TGTGCCAGCGAGGGACGAAGCTCCTACAAGCAGTACTTC.

This clonotype was observed many times. The CDR3 is CASSPRTSPMNTEAFF. The CDR3 bases are TGTGCCAGCAGCCCGAGGACCAGCCCCATGAACACTGAAGCTTTCTTT. This sequence joins TRBV7-9 and TRBJ1-1; the D is unclear. V was shortened by 5 bases and J by 0 bases, with 16 bases between the two germline ends. The CDR3 totals 16 residues. The germline V gene has CDR1 SEHNR and CDR2 FQNEAQ (reference sequence).

This clonotype was seen at least ten times. This chain connects TRBV4-3 to TRBJ2-5, with 8 positions matching TRBD1. CDR1 is LGHNA, CDR2 YSLEER, per germline. This CDR3 region has 13 residues. Trimming took 5 bases from V and 5 from J; bases not matched to a gene: 4. In nucleotides, the CDR3 is TGCGCCAGCAGCTACCGACAGGGGGAGACCCAGTACTTC. This codes for CASSYRQGETQYF.

About this clonotype: Given a much more abundant clone one base away, this may be a read error. In DNA, the CDR3 is TGTGCCACCACACAGGGGAATAGCAGTCAGCCCCAGCATTTT. Translated, it gives CATTQGNSSQPQHF. The rearrangement links TRBV7-9 to TRBJ1-5; 7 positions agree with TRBD1. The germline gives CDR1 SEHNR, CDR2 FQNEAQ (reference sequence). This CDR3 is 14 amino acids long. Using reference TRBV7-9 and TRBJ1-5 for the parts outside the CDR3, the full variable domain is DTGVSQNPRHKITKRGQNVTFRCDPISEHNRLYWYRQTLGQGPEFLTYFQNEAQLEKSRLLSDRFSAERPKGSFSTLEIQRTEQGDSAMYLCATTQGNSSQPQHFGDGTRLSIL.

Points on this clonotype: One junction end does not reproduce the germline sequence, and a read error may be involved. The chain combines TRBV29-1 with TRBJ2-7; TRBD2 is a possible D gene (5 bases). CDR1 and CDR2 (germline): SQVTM, ANQGSEA. CDR3 length: 10 residues. CDR3 residues: CGAGTGELYF. The CDR3 nucleotides read TGCGGCGCTGGAACCGGGGAGCTGTACTTC.

This chain connects TRBV20-1 to TRBJ2-7, with D tentatively TRBD1 or TRBD2 (5 bases each). From germline, CDR1 is DFQATT and CDR2 SNEGSKA (reference sequence). The CDR3 is 15 residues long. Trimming took off 7 bases at V and 3 bases at J, with 22 bases between the two ends. CDR3 amino acids: CSVDEGTARDYEQYF. The CDR3 DNA sequence: TGCAGTGTAGACGAAGGGACCGCCCGGGACTACGAGCAGTACTTC.

The chain couples TRBV9 to TRBJ2-5; D possibly uses TRBD1 or TRBD2 (7 bases each). Germline CDR1 SGDLS, CDR2 YYNGEE. V was cut by 4 bases and J by 3 bases, with 22 bases left in between. CDR3 length equals 17 residues. The CDR3 loop is CASSPSGEGAMEETQYF. CDR3 DNA sequence: TGTGCCAGCAGCCCGTCAGGGGAGGGGGCGATGGAAGAGACCCAGTACTTC.

This clonotype was counted a few times. The chain recombines TRBV20-1 with TRBJ2-7, with TRBD2 identical over 7 bases. This CDR3 spans 14 amino acids. The V gene end was trimmed by 4 bases and the J gene end by 2 bases; junction bases not matched to a gene: 8. Germline CDR1 and CDR2: DFQATT and SNEGSKA (reference sequence). CDR3 protein: CSAIIHGRTYEQYF. DNA for the CDR3: TGCAGTGCTATTATTCACGGGAGGACCTACGAGCAGTACTTC.

This clonotype was seen only a few times. This chain links TRBV20-1 with TRBJ2-7; 9 bases agree with TRBD2. The ends lost 3 bases at V and 7 bases at J; junction bases unmatched: 1. Germline V gene lookup returns CDR1 DFQATT and CDR2 SNEGSKA (reference sequence). The CDR3 is 11 amino acids. CDR3 residues: CSASTSGEQYF. The CDR3 nucleotides read TGCAGTGCTAGCACTAGCGGGGAGCAGTACTTC.

This clonotype is a singleton in its sample. The junction departs from germline at one end; a sequencing error may be responsible. The chain joins TRBV10-1 to TRBJ1-1, with no clear D. CDR1 WNHNN and CDR2 SYGVQD come from the germline V gene (reference sequence). The CDR3 extends over 12 amino acids. CDR3 loop: CANSGTNTEAFF. The CDR3 bases are TGCGCCAACAGTGGTACGAACACTGAAGCTTTCTTT.

This clonotype was detected only once. A much larger clone is a single base away; this may be a read error. The chain combines TRBV7-2 with TRBJ1-2, with a weak D call TRBD1 (6 bases). Between the trimmed V and J ends, which lost 5 bases and 4 bases, there was a span of 14 bases. Germline V gene data show CDR1 as SGHTA and CDR2 as FQGNSA. The CDR3 runs 14 residues. The CDR3 bases are TGTGCCAGCAGCCTAGGGGGTAAACGCTATGGCTACACCTTC. Its protein product is CASSLGGKRYGYTF.

J is TRBJ1-1 and V is TRBV29-1, with no clear D. The CDR3 loop spans 12 amino acids. The V and J ends lost 5 bases and 2 bases respectively, with 9 bases between them. Germline loops: CDR1 SQVTM, CDR2 ANQGSEA. The DNA for the CDR3 is TGCAGCGTTCCCACAGATAACACTGAAGCTTTCTTT. Its protein product is CSVPTDNTEAFF.

This clonotype was observed a handful of times. The V gene is TRBV7-2, the J gene TRBJ2-5; TRBD2 agrees at 11 bases. CDR1 and CDR2 from the germline V gene are SGHTA and FQGNSA. This CDR3 comprises 17 residues. J lost 5 bases, V lost 3 bases, and 11 bases had no gene match. The CDR3 spells CASSFLPSGGPGETQYF. CDR3 in DNA: TGTGCCAGCAGCTTCCTCCCTAGCGGGGGGCCGGGGGAGACCCAGTACTTC. The full variable domain, rest sourced from reference TRBV7-2 and TRBJ2-5, is GAGVSQSPSNKVTEKGKDVELRCDPISGHTALYWYRQSLGQGLEFLIYFQGNSAPDKSGLPSDRFSAERTGGSVSTLTIQRTQQEDSAVYLCASSFLPSGGPGETQYFGPGTRLLVL.

This clonotype was recorded at least ten times. The rearrangement links TRBV5-8 to TRBJ2-5; 9 bases line up with TRBD1. The CDR3 contains 15 residues. Trimming removed 3 bases from V and 2 bases from J; junction bases left unmatched: 5. Germline CDR1 and CDR2: SGHTS and YDEGEE. The CDR3 is CASSSNRGRQETQYF. CDR3 coding DNA: TGTGCCAGCAGCTCTAACAGGGGGCGGCAAGAGACCCAGTACTTC.

This clonotype was picked up a small number of times. This chain links TRBV19 with TRBJ2-7, with TRBD1 identical over 7 bases. Looked up from germline, CDR1 is LNHDA and CDR2 is SQIVND (reference sequence). The CDR3 loop spans 15 amino acids. V gave up 4 bases and J gave up 3 bases; unmatched junction bases: 9. For the CDR3, the DNA is TGTGCCAGTAGTACCTCCGGGACAGTCTACTACGAGCAGTACTTC. It specifies CASSTSGTVYYEQYF.

The rearrangement uses TRBV6-5 and TRBJ2-2; a possible D gene is TRBD2 (5 bases). Trimming left V 5 bases short and J 7 bases short, with 11 bases between. The CDR3 contains 13 residues. Germline V CDR1 and CDR2: MNHEY, SVGAGI. CDR3 DNA: TGTGCCAGCAGTCCGAGGGAACACGGGGAGCTGTTTTTT. It codes for CASSPREHGELFF.

The V call is TRBV20-1, the J call TRBJ1-2; no definite D call. Germline V gene sequence: CDR1 DFQATT, CDR2 SNEGSKA (reference sequence). Trimming removed 3 bases at V and 7 bases at J, with 9 bases between. There are 11 residues in the CDR3. The CDR3 loop is CSASPNVGYTF. The DNA for the CDR3 is TGCAGTGCTAGCCCCAATGTTGGCTACACCTTC.